The 28 T cell receptor beta chains listed next were all sequenced from one sample in a study of technical replicates of blood from several donors. Sequencing was performed with immunoSEQ multiplex PCR; in TCRdb, only in-frame clones are kept and a portion is missing. The table lists about 73,000 clones, 85% to 95% of them singletons. Sequences were obtained from PBMCs. Receptor source: a human donor in good health. Some clones in this sample may be carry-over from other donors' samples.

The chain has TRBV2 and TRBJ2-1; D is ambiguous. Germline V lookup: CDR1 SNHLY, CDR2 FYNNEI. Trimming stripped 7 bases from V and 0 bases from J, with 13 bases between. The CDR3 covers 15 residues. The DNA of the CDR3 is TGTGCCAGCAATCCCGCGGTAACCTCCTACAATGAGCAGTTCTTC. This gives the protein CASNPAVTSYNEQFF.

The chain uses TRBV21-1 and TRBJ2-7; whether TRBD2, the table's D call, matches the DNA was not checked. TRBV21-1 is reported as a pseudogene. This CDR3 spans 14 amino acids. CDR3 bases: TGTGCCAGGAGTTTCGTCCGGACTCTAGTGGAGCAGTACTTC. This codes for CARSFVRTLVEQYF.

The chain recombines TRBV29-1 with TRBJ2-5; 9 bases are a match to TRBD2. The J segment lost 4 bases and the V segment lost 6 bases, leaving 15 bases of the junction unmatched. This CDR3 is 16 amino acids long. CDR1 and CDR2 from the germline V gene are SQVTM and ANQGSEA. CDR3 protein: CSVGGSGGRARETQYF. DNA for the CDR3: TGCAGCGTGGGAGGAAGTGGCGGGAGGGCCAGAGAGACCCAGTACTTC.

This clone appeared a single time. The chain links TRBV6-6 to TRBJ2-1; 8 bases map to TRBD2. Germline V gene sequence: CDR1 MNHNY, CDR2 SVGAGI (reference sequence). V shed 6 bases and J 7 bases; nucleotides not matched to a gene: 11. The CDR3 length is 15 residues. The CDR3 region is CASSPSTGGPNEQFF. DNA of the CDR3: TGTGCCAGCAGCCCTTCTACGGGAGGGCCAAATGAGCAGTTCTTC.

The chain combines TRBV18 with TRBJ1-1; 7 nucleotides match TRBD1. V shed 3 bases and J 1 base; nucleotides not matched to a gene: 2. The CDR3 is 14 amino acids. Germline V CDR1 and CDR2: KGHSH, LQKENI. CDR3 protein: CASSPGTANTEAFF. The CDR3 bases are TGTGCCAGCTCACCCGGGACAGCGAACACTGAAGCTTTCTTT.

This chain links TRBV19 with TRBJ2-7; 7 bases map to TRBD2. V shed 4 bases and J 2 bases; nucleotides not matched to a gene: 5. CDR3 length equals 14 residues. Per the germline V gene, CDR1 is LNHDA and CDR2 is SQIVND (reference sequence). The chain's CDR3 is CASSTSGATYEQYF. DNA for the CDR3: TGTGCCAGTAGTACTAGCGGAGCAACCTACGAGCAGTACTTC.

In its sample, this clone was seen a few times. The CDR3 region is CASSHTGGAGNTIYF. CDR3 nucleotides: TGTGCCAGCAGCCATACAGGGGGAGCCGGAAACACCATATATTTT. This chain links TRBV11-1 with TRBJ1-3, with 8 bases that match TRBD1. Germline lookup yields CDR1 SGHAT and CDR2 FQDESV (reference sequence). The CDR3 runs 15 residues. The ends lost 5 bases at V and 4 bases at J; junction bases unmatched: 7.

The gene calls are TRBV6-5 and TRBJ2-2; D is ambiguous. V was shortened by 6 bases and J by 0 bases, with 2 bases between the two germline ends. The germline CDR1 and CDR2 sequences are MNHEY and SVGAGI. The CDR3 totals 12 residues. CDR3 sequence reads: CASSSNTGELFF. The CDR3 DNA sequence: TGTGCCAGCAGCTCGAACACCGGGGAGCTGTTTTTT.

The rearrangement joins TRBV19 to TRBJ1-1; possibly TRBD1 for D (5 bases). Germline assignment: CDR1 LNHDA and CDR2 SQIVND (reference sequence). CDR3 length equals 13 residues. V lost 6 bases and J 1 base, leaving 9 bases between the germline ends. DNA of the CDR3: TGTGCCAGTAGCCAACAGGCGAACACTGAAGCTTTCTTT. Translated, it gives CASSQQANTEAFF. The full variable domain, completed using reference TRBV19 and TRBJ1-1, is DGGITQSPKYLFRKEGQNVTLSCEQNLNHDAMYWYRQDPGQGLRLIYYSQIVNDFQKGDIAEGYSVSREKKESFPLTVTSAQKNPTAFYLCASSQQANTEAFFGQGTRLTVV.

This clone was seen at least ten times. The CDR3 sequence is CASSLDLASTETQYF. The DNA of the CDR3 is TGTGCCAGCAGCTTAGACCTAGCTAGTACGGAGACCCAGTACTTC. The V and J genes are TRBV7-8 and TRBJ2-5; tentative D call: TRBD2 (5 bases). This CDR3 spans 15 amino acids. The V gene's germline CDR1 is SGHVS and CDR2 FQNEAQ. Deletions cut 1 base from V and 5 bases from J, with 14 bases between.

The chain links TRBV7-2 to TRBJ2-1, with a possible D match to TRBD2 (5 bases). The length of the CDR3 is 16 residues. The V gene lost 4 bases and the J gene lost 0 bases, with 13 bases spanning the gap. The germline V gene has CDR1 SGHTA and CDR2 FQGNSA. The CDR3 DNA is TGTGCCAGCAGCTCCCGGACGGGGAGCTCCTACAATGAGCAGTTCTTC. This codes for CASSSRTGSSYNEQFF.

The V gene is TRBV5-1, the J gene TRBJ2-1, with 14 bases identical to TRBD2. This CDR3 has 15 amino acids. The ends lost 4 bases at V and 6 bases at J; junction bases unmatched: 3. Germline V gene lookup returns CDR1 SGHRS and CDR2 YFSETQ. The CDR3 loop is CASSLGTSGSNEQFF. CDR3 DNA: TGCGCCAGCAGCCTCGGGACTAGCGGGAGCAATGAGCAGTTCTTC.

The rearrangement links TRBV5-4 to TRBJ2-2, with no clear D. The CDR3 extends over 15 amino acids. V dropped 0 bases and J dropped 5 bases, with 11 bases sitting between them. Per germline, CDR1 SGHNT and CDR2 YYREEE (reference sequence). The CDR3 coding sequence is TGTGCCAGCAGCTTGGGTTCAGAGAGGACCGGGGAGCTGTTTTTT. Translating it yields CASSLGSERTGELFF.

This clone was seen only once. This chain uses TRBV5-1 with TRBJ1-3; no firm D call. The CDR3 is 15 residues long. V lost 2 bases and J 0 bases, leaving 9 bases between the germline ends. Germline values: CDR1 SGHRS, CDR2 YFSETQ. CDR3 in DNA: TGCGCCAGCAGCTTTCAGACTGGCTCTGGAAACACCATATATTTT. It is translated as CASSFQTGSGNTIYF.

The chain combines TRBV6-1 with TRBJ1-3, with D unclear. The V end was cut by 4 bases, the J end by 0 bases, with 7 bases between. This CDR3 contains 14 residues. Germline loops: CDR1 MNHNS, CDR2 SASEGT. This chain's CDR3 is CASSAWASGNTIYF. Written as DNA, the CDR3 is TGTGCCAGCAGTGCATGGGCCTCTGGAAACACCATATATTTT.

The rearrangement uses TRBV11-3 and TRBJ2-7, with TRBD2 as a possible D gene (6 bases). V lost 5 bases and J lost 2, with 10 bases in between. There are 13 residues in the CDR3. Germline assignment: CDR1 SGHNT and CDR2 YENEEA. For the CDR3, the DNA is TGTGCCAGCAGCGGCCGGGAGACCTACGAGCAGTACTTC. This codes for CASSGRETYEQYF.

V gene TRBV19 combines with J gene TRBJ2-4; TRBD1 is a possible D gene (5 bases). The germline gives CDR1 LNHDA, CDR2 SQIVND (reference sequence). The ends were cut back, 5 bases at V and 2 bases at J, with 13 bases in the middle. CDR3 length: 15 amino acids. The CDR3 nucleotides read TGTGCCAGTAGTCCCTTGGGGCCCACCAAAAACATTCAGTACTTC. This codes for CASSPLGPTKNIQYF.

V gene TRBV18 combines with J gene TRBJ2-5, with D perhaps matching TRBD1 (5 bases). Looked up from germline, CDR1 is KGHSH and CDR2 is LQKENI. Trimming left V 3 bases short and J 2 bases short, with 16 bases between. CDR3 length: 16 amino acids. CDR3 sequence: CASSPPRRAGQETQYF. Here the CDR3 DNA reads TGTGCCAGCTCACCCCCCCGTCGGGCAGGGCAAGAGACCCAGTACTTC. Full variable domain (remainder filled in from reference TRBV18 and TRBJ2-5): NAGVMQNPRHLVRRRGQEARLRCSPMKGHSHVYWYRQLPEEGLKFMVYLQKENIIDESGMPKERFSAEFPKEGPSILRIQQVVRGDSAAYFCASSPPRRAGQETQYFGPGTRLLVL.

The CDR3 region is CASSLGQKNSPLHF. CDR3 DNA: TGTGCCAGCAGCTTGGGACAGAAGAATTCACCCCTCCACTTT. The chain uses TRBV2 and TRBJ1-6; the match to TRBD1 covers 7 bases. J gave up 7 bases and V 6 bases, and 6 bases lay outside the gene matches. CDR3 size: 14 residues. CDR1 and CDR2 (germline): SNHLY, FYNNEI. The variable domain in full, with the rest retrieved from reference TRBV2 and TRBJ1-6, is EPEVTQTPSHQVTQMGQEVILRCVPISNHLYFYWYRQILGQKVEFLVSFYNNEISEKSEIFDDQFSVERPDGSNFTLKIRSTKLEDSAMYFCASSLGQKNSPLHFGNGTRLTVT.

CDR3 loop: CASSLGTGKNTEAFF. The CDR3 DNA reads as TGTGCCAGCAGCTTGGGGACAGGAAAGAACACTGAAGCTTTCTTT. This sequence joins TRBV5-4 and TRBJ1-1; 7 nucleotides match TRBD1. This CDR3 is built from 15 residues. Germline CDR1 SGHNT, CDR2 YYREEE (reference sequence). V gave up 0 bases and J gave up 1 base; unmatched junction bases: 3.

This clone was seen a few times. This sequence joins TRBV29-1 and TRBJ2-3; possibly TRBD2 for D (5 bases). In germline, CDR1 is SQVTM, CDR2 ANQGSEA. V dropped 6 bases and J dropped 5 bases, with 12 bases sitting between them. This CDR3 comprises 12 residues. As DNA, the CDR3 is TGCAGCGTCCCGGGATTTATAGATACGCAGTATTTT. This encodes CSVPGFIDTQYF.

The rearrangement links TRBV5-8 to TRBJ2-5, with D maybe TRBD2 (6 bases). This CDR3 comprises 14 residues. The germline V and J ends were trimmed by 5 bases and 5 bases, with 16 bases remaining between them. The V gene's germline CDR1 is SGHTS and CDR2 YDEGEE. CDR3 coding DNA: TGTGCCAGCAGTAGCTACCGGGGGAAGGAGACCCAGTACTTC. Residues: CASSSYRGKETQYF. The full variable domain, its missing parts supplied by reference TRBV5-8 and TRBJ2-5, is EAGVTQSPTHLIKTRGQQATLRCSPISGHTSVYWYQQALGLGLQFLLWYDEGEERNRGNFPPRFSGRQFPNYSSELNVNALELEDSALYLCASSSYRGKETQYFGPGTRLLVL.

The chain combines TRBV6-5 with TRBJ2-3; D is undetermined. The CDR3 sequence is 15 residues long. V dropped 3 bases and J dropped 6 bases, with 16 bases sitting between them. CDR1 is MNHEY, CDR2 SVGAGI, per germline. This CDR3 is CASSYSVKVSDTQYF. CDR3 bases: TGTGCCAGCAGTTATTCGGTGAAAGTTTCGGATACGCAGTATTTT.

The rearrangement uses TRBV7-9 and TRBJ2-7; 10 bases are shared with TRBD2. This CDR3 contains 18 residues. V dropped 7 bases and J dropped 4; count of bases not matched to a gene: 19. Germline loops: CDR1 SEHNR, CDR2 FQNEAQ (reference sequence). CDR3 nucleotide sequence: TGTGCCAGCACCTACAACCCCCCAAGAACTAGCGGGGAATACGAGCAGTACTTC. It is translated as CASTYNPPRTSGEYEQYF.

The chain recombines TRBV7-2 with TRBJ1-1; tentatively, D is TRBD1 (5 bases). The CDR3 runs to 14 residues. Germline loops: CDR1 SGHTA, CDR2 FQGNSA. The V end lost 3 bases, the J end lost 2 bases, and 10 bases lay between the germline ends. Here the CDR3 DNA reads TGTGCCAGCAGCTTCGACAGCCTAAACACTGAAGCTTTCTTT. As protein: CASSFDSLNTEAFF.

This sequence joins TRBV4-2 and TRBJ2-5; 10 bases match TRBD2. The V and J ends lost 1 base and 2 bases, in that order; junction bases with no gene match: 4. There are 16 residues in the CDR3. Germline loops: CDR1 LGHNA, CDR2 YNFKEQ. The chain's CDR3 is CASSQVTSGKQETQYF. The CDR3 DNA reads as TGTGCCAGCAGCCAAGTTACTAGCGGGAAACAAGAGACCCAGTACTTC.

The CDR3 coding sequence is TGTGCCAGCAGCGCCGGACAGTTGCAGCCCCACACCTTC. This translates into CASSAGQLQPHTF. This chain joins TRBV7-3 and TRBJ1-2; possibly TRBD1 for D (6 bases). Germline V lookup: CDR1 SGHTA, CDR2 FQGTGA. V lost 5 bases and J 12 bases, leaving 19 bases between the germline ends. CDR3 length equals 13 residues.

The chain is built from TRBV5-1 and TRBJ2-6; weak D call: TRBD1 (5 bases). This CDR3 has 16 amino acids. Germline loops: CDR1 SGHRS, CDR2 YFSETQ. The V gene lost 4 bases and the J gene lost 4 bases, with 15 bases spanning the gap. CDR3 nucleotides: TGCGCCAGCAGCCCTCAGGCAGGGTCAGGGGCCAACGTCCTGACTTTC. The encoded protein is CASSPQAGSGANVLTF.